Shown below are 27 T cell receptor beta chains from a single sample sequenced in a study of blood T cell repertoires in COVID-19. Method: immunoSEQ multiplex PCR; TCRdb's copy keeps in-frame clones and lacks some. The top ten clones hold 7% to 7.5% of a sample with some 200,000 clones, about 88% of them seen once. Sequencing was performed on peripheral blood. These receptors were collected from a woman at least 80 years old in a cohort sampled during active or convalescent COVID-19.

The chain is built from TRBV4-1 and TRBJ2-3; 14 bases fit TRBD2. This CDR3 has 15 amino acids. CDR1 and CDR2 from the germline V gene are MGHRA and YSYEKL. The V and J ends lost 8 bases and 7 bases, in that order; junction bases with no gene match: 8. The CDR3 DNA follows: TGCGCCAGCCGGACAGGGACTAGCGGGAGATATACGCAGTATTTT. Translating it yields CASRTGTSGRYTQYF.

CDR3 bases: TGTGCCAGCAGCCCCTTGACAGGACCCGGGGAGCTGTTTTTT. As protein: CASSPLTGPGELFF. The chain has TRBV5-8 and TRBJ2-2; maybe TRBD1 (6 bases). The ends were cut back, 4 bases at V and 6 bases at J, with 13 bases in the middle. Looked up from germline, CDR1 is SGHTS and CDR2 is YDEGEE. This CDR3 spans 14 amino acids.

The rearrangement links TRBV19 to TRBJ1-5; 10 bases agree with TRBD1. The CDR3 extends over 16 amino acids. Per germline, CDR1 LNHDA and CDR2 SQIVND (reference sequence). The trim removed 6 bases at V and 7 bases at J, leaving 12 bases unmatched. CDR3 sequence: CASSTLGDRGAQPQHF. The CDR3, as DNA: TGTGCCAGTAGCACCTTGGGGGACAGGGGAGCACAGCCCCAGCATTTT.

The chain is built from TRBV5-4 and TRBJ2-1; 10 bases are shared with TRBD2. The CDR3 spans 18 residues. V lost 0 bases and J lost 0; bases outside the gene matches: 6. The germline CDR1 and CDR2 sequences are SGHNT and YYREEE (reference sequence). The CDR3 is CASSLGLAGLSSYNEQFF. CDR3 DNA: TGTGCCAGCAGCTTGGGACTAGCGGGCCTCAGCTCCTACAATGAGCAGTTCTTC.

A remark on this clone: At one end, the junction sequence differs from germline, possibly due to a read error. The chain carries TRBV4-1 and TRBJ1-2, with a weak D call TRBD1 (6 bases). The CDR3 spans 15 residues. CDR1 and CDR2 (germline): MGHRA, YSYEKL. The DNA of the CDR3 is TGCGCCAGCAGACAAGCCGGGGTCCAGGGGTTTGGCTACACCTTC. Translating it yields CASRQAGVQGFGYTF.

V and J are TRBV5-6 and TRBJ1-6, with 9 bases matching TRBD1. V lost 2 bases and J lost 4; bases outside the gene matches: 10. The V gene's germline CDR1 is SGHDT and CDR2 YYEEEE. The CDR3 totals 18 residues. CDR3 sequence (DNA): TGTGCCAGCAGCTTACGGACAGGGGAGTTACGGTATAATTCACCCCTCCACTTT. Its translation is CASSLRTGELRYNSPLHF.

This sequence joins TRBV6-5 and TRBJ1-2; 9 bases match TRBD1. The V gene's germline CDR1 is MNHEY and CDR2 SVGAGI. The CDR3 has 14 amino acids. The junction had 9 bases not matched to a gene; V was cut back by 6 bases and J by 7 bases. The CDR3 spells CASRSTGTGPGYTF. The CDR3 coding sequence is TGTGCCAGCAGGAGCACCGGGACAGGGCCTGGCTACACCTTC.

V and J are TRBV4-2 and TRBJ2-7; 9 bases map to TRBD2. Germline values: CDR1 LGHNA, CDR2 YNFKEQ. The CDR3 loop spans 20 amino acids. V shed 0 bases, J shed 2 bases, and the junction held 17 bases outside the gene matches. The CDR3 region is CASSQDRALLAGGRTYEQYF. The CDR3 bases are TGTGCCAGCAGCCAAGATCGGGCCTTGTTGGCGGGGGGGCGGACCTACGAGCAGTACTTC.

This clone occurred a few times. The chain links TRBV15 to TRBJ1-2; D is perhaps TRBD1 (6 bases). The CDR3 is 15 residues long. CDR1 is LNHNV and CDR2 is YYDKDF in the germline V gene (reference sequence). Trimming stripped 0 bases from V and 3 bases from J, with 11 bases between. The CDR3 coding sequence is TGTGCCACCAGCAGAGATCAACAGGGTGACTATGGCTACACCTTC. Its protein product is CATSRDQQGDYGYTF.

Notes on this clone: The same CDR3 also results from other DNA sequences found in this sample. The gene calls are TRBV3-1 (or the pseudogene TRBV3-2) and TRBJ2-1; 14 positions match TRBD2. CDR3 length: 16 residues. After removal of 1 base from V and 6 bases from J, the junction contained 2 bases not matched to a gene. From germline, CDR1 is LGHDT and CDR2 YNNKEL (reference sequence). As DNA, the CDR3 is TGTGCCAGCAGCCAAGCCGGGACTAGCGGGAGCAATGAGCAGTTCTTC. The encoded protein is CASSQAGTSGSNEQFF.

The gene calls are TRBV7-2 and TRBJ2-3; 12 bases match TRBD2. V shed 5 bases and J 1 base; nucleotides not matched to a gene: 4. The CDR3 length is 16 residues. Germline loops: CDR1 SGHTA, CDR2 FQGNSA. The CDR3 reads CASSNRLAGGTDTQYF. The CDR3 DNA sequence: TGTGCCAGCAGCAACAGACTAGCGGGGGGCACAGATACGCAGTATTTT.

The rearrangement joins TRBV10-3 to TRBJ2-5, with 9 bases that match TRBD2. CDR1 is ENHRY, CDR2 SYGVKD, per germline. V trimming: 0 bases; J trimming: 2 bases; junction bases outside the gene matches: 7. This CDR3 has 17 residues. The CDR3 nucleotides are TGTGCCATCAGTGAGTCGAAGGGGCTAGCGGGACAAGAGACCCAGTACTTC. Translation: CAISESKGLAGQETQYF.

The CDR3 DNA is TGTGCCAGCAGAAGGGACACCACTGACACTGAAGCTTTCTTT. It is translated as CASRRDTTDTEAFF. The V and J genes are TRBV7-9 and TRBJ1-1; possible D gene TRBD1, 6 bases. CDR3 length: 14 amino acids. The V gene's germline CDR1 is SEHNR and CDR2 FQNEAQ (reference sequence). The germline V and J ends were trimmed by 6 bases and 3 bases, with 14 bases remaining between them. Supplemented by reference TRBV7-9 and TRBJ1-1, the full variable domain reads DTGVSQNPRHKITKRGQNVTFRCDPISEHNRLYWYRQTLGQGPEFLTYFQNEAQLEKSRLLSDRFSAERPKGSFSTLEIQRTEQGDSAMYLCASRRDTTDTEAFFGQGTRLTVV.

V gene TRBV6-5 combines with J gene TRBJ2-7, with 7 bases identical to TRBD1. J gave up 2 bases and V 2 bases, and 6 bases lay outside the gene matches. The CDR3 has 15 residues. From germline, CDR1 is MNHEY and CDR2 SVGAGI. The CDR3 spells CASSYRGQRTYEQYF. As DNA, the CDR3 is TGTGCCAGCAGTTACCGGGGACAGCGGACCTACGAGCAGTACTTC.

This clone occurred once. The chain has TRBV27 and TRBJ1-5, with a tentative D call TRBD1 (5 bases). This CDR3 region has 14 residues. The V gene's germline CDR1 is MNHEY and CDR2 SMNVEV (reference sequence). V was trimmed by 2 bases and J by 6 bases, leaving 11 bases between them. In DNA form, the CDR3 reads TGTGCCAGCAGTTTACAGGGATTCGGTCAGCCCCAGCATTTT. Its translation is CASSLQGFGQPQHF.

The chain is built from TRBV12-3 or TRBV12-4 and TRBJ1-1; no firm D call. This CDR3 contains 13 residues. Trimming cost V 3 bases and J 2 bases, with 7 bases left between them. The chain's CDR3 is CASSFQVNTEAFF. In DNA form, the CDR3 reads TGTGCCAGCAGTTTTCAGGTAAACACTGAAGCTTTCTTT.

This clone occurred a few times. V usage is TRBV29-1 and J usage is TRBJ1-2, with D perhaps TRBD1 (6 bases). V was shortened by 7 bases and J by 2 bases, with 14 bases between the two germline ends. CDR1 SQVTM and CDR2 ANQGSEA come from the germline V gene. The CDR3 contains 13 residues. This CDR3 is CSGTDEGNYGYTF. The CDR3 region has the DNA TGCAGCGGGACAGACGAAGGCAACTATGGCTACACCTTC.

The chain uses TRBV3-1 (or the pseudogene TRBV3-2) and TRBJ1-2, with TRBD1 as a possible D gene (5 bases). This CDR3 region has 15 residues. V lost 0 bases and J 5 bases, leaving 13 bases between the germline ends. Germline loops: CDR1 LGHDT, CDR2 YNNKEL (reference sequence). The CDR3 here is CASSQDSRVGYGYTF. The CDR3 region has the DNA TGTGCCAGCAGCCAAGATAGCAGGGTAGGATATGGCTACACCTTC.

There are a few counts of this clone. This chain connects TRBV5-1 to TRBJ2-7; D perhaps matches TRBD2 (6 bases). V lost 0 bases, J lost 3 bases, and 13 bases lay in between. The germline gives CDR1 SGHRS, CDR2 YFSETQ. There are 15 residues in the CDR3. The CDR3 loop is CASSLAGGVDYEQYF. CDR3 nucleotides: TGCGCCAGCAGCTTGGCCGGGGGAGTAGACTACGAGCAGTACTTC.

The chain combines TRBV19 with TRBJ2-2; a weak D match, TRBD2 (5 bases). This CDR3 spans 16 amino acids. The V end was cut by 1 base, the J end by 5 bases, with 14 bases between. CDR1 and CDR2 (germline): LNHDA, SQIVND (reference sequence). The CDR3 protein is CASSIGSREATGELFF. The CDR3 DNA follows: TGTGCCAGTAGTATAGGGTCGAGGGAAGCAACCGGGGAGCTGTTTTTT.

The V and J genes are TRBV7-9 and TRBJ1-6; the D gene is possibly TRBD1 (6 bases). V was trimmed by 3 bases and J by 5 bases, leaving 11 bases between them. The CDR3 spans 15 residues. Germline V gene sequence: CDR1 SEHNR, CDR2 FQNEAQ (reference sequence). The CDR3 here is CASSFWTVNNSPLHF. The DNA of the CDR3 is TGTGCCAGCAGCTTCTGGACAGTCAATAATTCACCCCTCCACTTT.

This clone was counted a few times. The gene calls are TRBV6-5 and TRBJ1-4, with TRBD1 matching 7 bases. The CDR3 extends over 15 amino acids. Germline CDR1 is MNHEY and CDR2 is SVGAGI. The ends lost 5 bases at V and 2 bases at J; junction bases unmatched: 5. The chain's CDR3 is CASSTTGETNEKLFF. The CDR3 bases are TGTGCCAGCAGTACCACAGGGGAGACTAATGAAAAACTGTTTTTT.

This chain uses TRBV9 with TRBJ2-1, with 12 positions matching TRBD2. Looked up from germline, CDR1 is SGDLS and CDR2 is YYNGEE. This CDR3 spans 16 amino acids. Trimming at V came to 0 bases and at J to 6 bases, leaving 4 bases not matched to a gene. CDR3 in amino acids: CASSVGASGGANEQFF. The CDR3 DNA sequence: TGTGCCAGCAGCGTAGGAGCTAGCGGGGGGGCCAATGAGCAGTTCTTC.

This chain connects TRBV19 to TRBJ1-1, with unresolved D. CDR3 length equals 13 residues. Trimming took 4 bases from V and 6 from J, leaving 12 bases between them. The germline gives CDR1 LNHDA, CDR2 SQIVND (reference sequence). The CDR3 region has the DNA TGTGCCAGTAGTACCTTCACCCAGGCTGAAGCTTTCTTT. It yields the protein CASSTFTQAEAFF.

This chain connects TRBV7-2 to TRBJ1-5; tentative D call: TRBD1 (6 bases). Germline V gene lookup returns CDR1 SGHTA and CDR2 FQGNSA. CDR3 length: 14 amino acids. V gave up 4 bases and J gave up 3 bases, with 10 bases separating them. CDR3 protein: CASSSQGFNQPQHF. The CDR3 DNA reads as TGTGCCAGCAGCTCACAGGGATTCAATCAGCCCCAGCATTTT.

The chain recombines TRBV5-4 with TRBJ2-3; 10 nucleotides align to TRBD1. Per germline, CDR1 SGHNT and CDR2 YYREEE (reference sequence). The CDR3 runs to 15 residues. Unmatched junction bases numbered 3, after V lost 3 bases and J lost 2 bases. The CDR3 spells CASSSTGGDTDTQYF. DNA for the CDR3: TGTGCCAGCAGCTCGACAGGGGGCGACACAGATACGCAGTATTTT.

The rearrangement uses TRBV30 and TRBJ1-6; 7 nucleotides line up with TRBD1. The germline V gene encodes CDR1 GTSNPN and CDR2 SVGIG (reference sequence). The CDR3 runs to 14 residues. Unmatched junction bases numbered 4, after V lost 2 bases and J lost 6 bases. CDR3 nucleotide sequence: TGTGCCTGGAGTAAGGGGGCTTTTAATTCACCCCTCCACTTT. It encodes CAWSKGAFNSPLHF.